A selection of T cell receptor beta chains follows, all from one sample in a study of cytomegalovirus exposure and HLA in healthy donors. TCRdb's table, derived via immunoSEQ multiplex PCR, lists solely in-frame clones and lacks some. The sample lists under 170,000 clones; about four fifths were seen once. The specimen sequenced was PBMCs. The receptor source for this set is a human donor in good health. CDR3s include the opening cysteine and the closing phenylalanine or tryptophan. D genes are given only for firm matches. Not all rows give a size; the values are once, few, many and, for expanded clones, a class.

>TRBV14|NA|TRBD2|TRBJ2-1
CASSPGRGSYNEQFF
TGTGCCAGCAGCCCCGGGAGGGGCTCCTACAATGAGCAGTTCTTC
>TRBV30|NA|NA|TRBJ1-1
CAWSAPMELAFF
TGTGCCTGGAGTGCGCCCATGGAGCTGGCTTTCTTT
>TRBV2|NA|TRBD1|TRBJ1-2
CASIPEGAYGYTF
TGTGCCAGCATCCCCGAGGGGGCCTATGGCTACACCTTC
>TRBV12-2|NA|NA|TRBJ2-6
CASRSRRTGGSVGANVLTF
TGTGCAAGTCGCTCTCGTAGGACAGGGGGTTCGGTTGGGGCCAACGTCCTGACTTTC
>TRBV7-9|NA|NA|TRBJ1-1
CASSLARNTEAFF
TGTGCCAGCAGCTTAGCTCGTAACACTGAAGCTTTCTTT
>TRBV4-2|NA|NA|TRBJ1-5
CASSQDFGLLNSNQPQHF
TGTGCCAGCAGCCAAGATTTTGGGCTACTGAATAGCAATCAGCCCCAGCATTTT
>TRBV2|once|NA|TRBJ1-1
CASSEGFKSEIREAFF
TGTGCCAGCAGTGAAGGGTTTAAGTCAGAAATAAGAGAAGCTTTCTTT
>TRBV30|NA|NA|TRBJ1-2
CAWIPAGRGTSYTF
TGTGCCTGGATTCCGGCAGGGCGGGGTACAAGCTACACCTTC
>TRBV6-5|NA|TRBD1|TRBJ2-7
CASSRDRSYEQYF
TGTGCCAGCAGCCGGGACAGGTCCTACGAGCAGTACTTC
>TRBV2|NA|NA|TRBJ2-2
CASNTDNFGELFF
TGTGCCAGCAATACGGACAATTTCGGGGAGCTGTTTTTT
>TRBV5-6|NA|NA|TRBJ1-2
CASSLLQGGGYGYTF
TGTGCCAGCAGCTTATTACAGGGTGGGGGCTATGGCTACACCTTC
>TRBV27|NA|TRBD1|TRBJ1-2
CASSFPDRSGYTF
TGTGCCAGCAGTTTCCCGGACAGGTCTGGCTACACCTTC
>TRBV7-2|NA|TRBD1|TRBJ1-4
CASSPFETGVFEKLFF
TGTGCCAGCAGCCCCTTCGAGACAGGGGTGTTTGAAAAACTGTTTTTT
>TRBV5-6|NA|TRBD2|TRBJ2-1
CASSLTRLAGANEQFF
TGTGCCAGCAGCCTGACAAGACTAGCGGGAGCCAATGAGCAGTTCTTC
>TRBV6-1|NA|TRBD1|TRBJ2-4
CASSEVDRGNIQYF
TGTGCCAGCAGTGAAGTCGACAGGGGAAACATTCAGTACTTC
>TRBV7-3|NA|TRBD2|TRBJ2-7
CASSLSAGGPHEQYF
TGTGCCAGCAGCTTATCAGCGGGAGGGCCCCACGAGCAGTACTTC
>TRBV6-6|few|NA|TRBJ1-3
CASTKTTRGSGNTIYF
TGTGCCAGCACCAAAACAACCAGGGGCTCTGGAAACACCATATATTTT
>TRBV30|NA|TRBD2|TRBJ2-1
CAWRSGGGNRYNEQFF
TGTGCCTGGAGAAGCGGGGGGGGTAACCGCTACAATGAGCAGTTCTTC
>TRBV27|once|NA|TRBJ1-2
CASSLTGDGTYGYTF
TGTGCCAGCAGTTTAACCGGGGATGGCACCTATGGCTACACCTTC
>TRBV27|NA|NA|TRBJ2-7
CASSLGSEQYF
TGTGCCAGCAGTTTAGGGAGTGAGCAGTACTTC
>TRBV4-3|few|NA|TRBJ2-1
CASSSGRQDYNEQFF
TGCGCCAGCAGCTCAGGAAGACAAGACTACAATGAGCAGTTCTTC
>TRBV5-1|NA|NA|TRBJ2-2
CATEITGELFF
TGCGCCACCGAGATCACCGGGGAGCTGTTTTTT
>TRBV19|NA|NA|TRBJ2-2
CASSIFAGSAGELFF
TGTGCCAGTAGTATCTTTGCAGGGTCAGCCGGGGAGCTGTTTTTT
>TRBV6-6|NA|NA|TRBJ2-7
CASRSTAYEQYF
TGTGCCAGCCGGTCGACTGCCTACGAGCAGTACTTC
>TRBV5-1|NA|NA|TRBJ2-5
CASSLAGYQETQYF
TGCGCCAGCAGCTTGGCAGGGTACCAAGAGACCCAGTACTTC
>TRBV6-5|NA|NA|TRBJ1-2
CASSSEGGVYGYTF
TGTGCCAGCAGTTCAGAGGGAGGGGTCTATGGCTACACCTTC
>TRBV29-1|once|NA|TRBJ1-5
CSVIINSNQPQHF
TGCAGCGTTATAATAAATAGCAATCAGCCCCAGCATTTT
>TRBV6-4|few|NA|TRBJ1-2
CASSIFLGQGGYTF
TGTGCCAGCAGTATATTCCTGGGCCAGGGTGGCTACACCTTC
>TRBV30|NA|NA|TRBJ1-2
CAWRRTVLPNYGYPF
TGTGCCTGGAGGCGGACAGTCCTTCCTAACTATGGCTACCCCTTC
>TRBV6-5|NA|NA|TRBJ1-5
CASGRTGINQPQHF
TGTGCCAGCGGACGAACGGGGATCAATCAGCCCCAGCATTTT
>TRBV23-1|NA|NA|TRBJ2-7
CASSQSLSPSARTYSYEQYF
TGCGCCAGCAGTCAATCGCTTTCTCCTAGCGCTCGGACATACTCCTACGAGCAGTACTTC
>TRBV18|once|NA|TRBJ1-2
CASSLRGQGEGYTF
TGTGCCAGCTCACTGCGGGGGCAGGGAGAAGGCTACACCTTC
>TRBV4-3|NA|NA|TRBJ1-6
CASRQGDSPLHF
TGCGCCAGCAGACAGGGTGATTCACCCCTCCACTTT
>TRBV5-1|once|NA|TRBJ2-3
CASSAQGTSTDTQYF
TGCGCCAGCAGCGCACAGGGAACTAGCACAGATACGCAGTATTTT
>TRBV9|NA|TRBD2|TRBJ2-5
CASGRAAEETQYF
TGTGCCAGCGGGAGGGCAGCCGAAGAGACCCAGTACTTC
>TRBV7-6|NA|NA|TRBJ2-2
CASSLGASGAGELFF
TGTGCCAGCAGCTTGGGAGCCTCCGGAGCCGGGGAGCTGTTTTTT
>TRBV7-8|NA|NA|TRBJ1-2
CASSLERGDYGYTF
TGTGCCAGCAGCTTAGAACGGGGTGACTATGGCTACACCTTC
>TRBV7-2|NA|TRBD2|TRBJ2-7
CASSPRPPGSGSYEQYF
TGTGCCAGCAGCCCTAGACCCCCTGGAAGCGGGAGCTACGAGCAGTACTTC
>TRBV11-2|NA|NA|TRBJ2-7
CASSLNGYEQYF
TGTGCCAGCAGCTTAAACGGCTACGAGCAGTACTTC
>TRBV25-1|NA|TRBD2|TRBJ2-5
CASSERSGGSRQETQYF
TGTGCCAGCAGTGAACGGAGCGGGGGTTCTCGCCAAGAGACCCAGTACTTC
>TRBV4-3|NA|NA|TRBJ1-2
CASSREVRGEHGYTF
TGCGCCAGCAGCCGAGAAGTACGTGGGGAGCACGGCTACACCTTC
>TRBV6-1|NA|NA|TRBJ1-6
CASSEAGQPNSPLHF
TGTGCCAGCAGTGAAGCAGGACAGCCTAATTCACCCCTCCACTTT
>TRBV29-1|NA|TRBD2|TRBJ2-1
CSVAPLAANEQFF
TGCAGCGTAGCTCCACTAGCGGCAAATGAGCAGTTCTTC
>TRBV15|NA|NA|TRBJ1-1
CATSGDLTGNTEAFF
TGTGCCACCAGCGGAGACCTGACAGGGAACACTGAAGCTTTCTTT
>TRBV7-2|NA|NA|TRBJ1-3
CASSFYRENTIYF
TGTGCCAGCAGCTTTTACAGGGAAAACACCATATATTTT
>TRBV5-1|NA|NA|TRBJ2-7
CASSLLQGPTYEQYF
TGCGCCAGCAGCTTACTTCAGGGGCCTACCTACGAGCAGTACTTC